The sequence of this T cell receptor beta chain was determined in a study of breast tumors, draining lymph nodes, adjacent tissues. Overall study findings and caveats: Tumors had less TCR diversity than lymph nodes, more than nontumor tissue.

This clonotype was found many times. The antigen is undetermined. Each CDR3 protein gets one entry after TCRdb re-called the multiplex PCR reads with MiXCR. The sample lists approximately 89,000 distinct CDR3 sequences, approximately 31% occurring once. The CDR3 is 14 amino acids. Trimming left V 0 bases short and J 9 bases short, with 12 bases between. The germline V gene has CDR1 ENHRY and CDR2 SYGVKD. Axillary draining lymph nodes of breast cancer patients supplied the node samples. The origin of this receptor is a female donor with breast cancer. Some clones in this sample may be carry-over from other donors' samples. V usage is TRBV10-3 and J usage is TRBJ2-1; D uncertain. Sequenced material: axillary lymph node tissue. The CDR3 protein is CAISESVSSSEQFF. CDR3 nucleotide sequence: TGTGCCATCAGTGAGTCGGTTAGCTCGAGTGAGCAGTTCTTC.